What follows are 14 T cell receptor beta chains derived from one specimen sequenced in a study of shared clonotypes between healthy human individuals. Method: immunoSEQ multiplex PCR; TCRdb's copy keeps in-frame clones and lacks some. This sample has fewer than 650,000 clones, with 76% found just once. The sequenced sample was PBMCs. Source of these receptors: a woman aged 40 to 50 in good health. Some clones in this sample may be carry-over from other donors' samples.

CDR3 loop: CASSQNRGRGEKLFF. The CDR3 coding sequence is TGCGCCAGCAGCCAAAACAGGGGGCGCGGGGAAAAACTGTTTTTT. V is TRBV4-3 and J is TRBJ1-4; 9 bases line up with TRBD1. The CDR3 runs 15 residues. V lost 2 bases and J lost 8; bases outside the gene matches: 6. Germline assignment: CDR1 LGHNA and CDR2 YSLEER.

This clone was detected a few times. The rearrangement links TRBV15 to TRBJ2-5; a weak D match, TRBD2 (5 bases). The CDR3 loop spans 15 amino acids. Trimming removed 3 bases from V and 2 bases from J, with 13 bases in between. Germline loops: CDR1 LNHNV, CDR2 YYDKDF (reference sequence). CDR3 coding DNA: TGTGCCACCAGCAGCCGAGGACTTATTCAAGAGACCCAGTACTTC. The encoded protein is CATSSRGLIQETQYF. The full variable domain, in which reference TRBV15 and TRBJ2-5 provide the parts outside the CDR3, is DAMVIQNPRYQVTQFGKPVTLSCSQTLNHNVMYWYQQKSSQAPKLLFHYYDKDFNNEADTPDNFQSRRPNTSFCFLDIRSPGLGDTAMYLCATSSRGLIQETQYFGPGTRLLVL.

The chain couples TRBV2 to TRBJ2-5, with D perhaps matching TRBD1 or TRBD2 (6 bases each). The CDR3 is 14 residues long. Germline CDR1 and CDR2: SNHLY and FYNNEI. The V end was cut by 7 bases, the J end by 4 bases, with 16 bases between. The CDR3 protein is CASTQEGGVETQYF. In nucleotides, the CDR3 is TGTGCCAGCACCCAGGAGGGGGGCGTAGAGACCCAGTACTTC.

About this clone: Different DNA sequences within this sample yield the same CDR3. This chain joins TRBV5-1 and TRBJ2-3; D gene unclear. CDR1 SGHRS and CDR2 YFSETQ come from the germline V gene. The CDR3 runs 13 residues. Trimming removed 1 base at V and 3 bases at J, with 6 bases between. DNA for the CDR3: TGCGCCAGCAGCTTGAGCTCGACAGATACGCAGTATTTT. This translates into CASSLSSTDTQYF.

This rearrangement joins TRBV10-1 to TRBJ1-3; 8 bases align to TRBD1. Germline V CDR1 and CDR2: WNHNN, SYGVQD (reference sequence). The CDR3 has 14 amino acids. Trimming removed 6 bases from V and 2 bases from J; junction bases left unmatched: 3. In nucleotides, the CDR3 is TGCGCCAGCAGGCCGGACAGGGCTGGAAACACCATATATTTT. Translated, it gives CASRPDRAGNTIYF.

This clone was found a few times. The V call is TRBV18, the J call TRBJ1-5; D is unclear. In germline, CDR1 is KGHSH, CDR2 LQKENI. Trimming cost V 1 base and J 4 bases, with 5 bases left between them. CDR3 length: 13 residues. This CDR3 is CASSPQANQPQHF. The CDR3 nucleotides read TGTGCCAGCTCACCACAGGCTAATCAGCCCCAGCATTTT.

This clone is categorized as hyperexpanded. Different DNA sequences within this sample yield the same CDR3. The chain links TRBV7-9 to TRBJ2-7; 8 nucleotides align to TRBD1. Germline-derived CDR1 and CDR2 are SEHNR and FQNEAQ (reference sequence). The CDR3 contains 19 residues. V lost 0 bases to trimming and J lost 1 base; unmatched junction nucleotides: 14. The CDR3 DNA reads as TGTGCCAGCAGCTTAGCGGTGAGAACAGGGGGACTGGGGTCCTACGAGCAGTACTTC. It codes for CASSLAVRTGGLGSYEQYF.

This clone was detected only once. V and J are TRBV5-4 and TRBJ2-7; a weak D match, TRBD2 (6 bases). Germline V lookup: CDR1 SGHNT, CDR2 YYREEE (reference sequence). The CDR3 has 14 amino acids. Between the trimmed V and J ends, which lost 4 bases and 3 bases, there was a span of 14 bases. The CDR3 here is CASSGTPGGYEQYF. The CDR3 DNA sequence: TGTGCCAGCAGCGGGACCCCCGGGGGCTACGAGCAGTACTTC.

In its sample, this clone was seen once. The chain joins TRBV30 to TRBJ1-4; D ambiguous. The CDR3 covers 16 residues. V lost 4 bases and J lost 0, with 15 bases in between. Germline CDR1 and CDR2: GTSNPN and SVGIG (reference sequence). The CDR3 loop is CAWKRWEAATNEKLFF. Here the CDR3 DNA reads TGTGCCTGGAAACGTTGGGAGGCCGCAACTAATGAAAAACTGTTTTTT.

J is TRBJ1-3 and V is TRBV28, with D tentatively TRBD1 (5 bases). The ends were cut back, 4 bases at V and 0 bases at J, with 10 bases in the middle. Germline CDR1 MDHEN, CDR2 SYDVKM. This CDR3 spans 15 amino acids. The CDR3 is CASSSQGVSGNTIYF. The CDR3 DNA reads TGTGCCAGCAGTTCTCAGGGTGTCTCTGGAAACACCATATATTTT.

The J gene is TRBJ1-5, the V gene TRBV28, with D perhaps TRBD1 (5 bases). This CDR3 contains 14 residues. V was clipped by 5 bases and J by 6 bases, with 14 bases between them. The germline V gene encodes CDR1 MDHEN and CDR2 SYDVKM. CDR3 residues: CASSTTGGTQPQHF. DNA of the CDR3: TGTGCCAGCAGTACTACCGGGGGAACTCAGCCCCAGCATTTT.

The chain joins TRBV2 to TRBJ2-1, with D tentatively TRBD2 (5 bases). The germline gives CDR1 SNHLY, CDR2 FYNNEI. Between the trimmed V and J ends, which lost 10 bases and 6 bases, there was a span of 16 bases. The CDR3 contains 13 residues. The CDR3 DNA follows: TGTGCCACAACGAGGGAGCCAGGCAATGAGCAGTTCTTC. Its translation is CATTREPGNEQFF.

This chain links TRBV30 with TRBJ2-3; a possible D gene is TRBD2 (6 bases). Trimming left V 1 base short and J 0 bases short, with 17 bases between. Germline CDR1 and CDR2: GTSNPN and SVGIG (reference sequence). This CDR3 is built from 17 residues. The CDR3 DNA is TGTGCCTGGAGTGCCTTCACGGGACTCCTGAGCACAGATACGCAGTATTTT. Translating gives CAWSAFTGLLSTDTQYF.

The rearrangement joins TRBV5-4 to TRBJ2-7, with TRBD2 matching 7 bases. The CDR3 covers 16 residues. V gave up 4 bases and J gave up 6 bases; unmatched junction bases: 16. Germline V gene data show CDR1 as SGHNT and CDR2 as YYREEE (reference sequence). CDR3 region: CASSPPAGVSPGEQYF. As DNA, the CDR3 is TGTGCCAGCAGCCCCCCGGCGGGAGTCTCCCCGGGCGAGCAGTACTTC.